This paragraph reports one T cell receptor (beta chain). Its antigen target is currently unknown. No qualities accompany the bases; no much larger clone lies one base away. This sample was included in a study of T cell changes during pregnancy in multiple sclerosis (dated by TCRdb to between 2018 and 2021). Looking at the study overall: The study examined how the T cell repertoire changed over the course of pregnancy in women with multiple sclerosis.

Including the terminal cysteine and phenylalanine, the CDR3 comprises 15 residues. The sequence is cut down to CDR3 DNA, 45 bases in frame from base 1. The germline V gene sets CDR1 to SGHAT and CDR2 to FQNNGV. Germline trimming: 2 bases from V, 5 bases from J; junction bases outside gene matches: 8. The protocol used for the library was the immunoSEQ multiplex PCR assay. The table was pulled from immuneACCESS by TCRdb, which kept in-frame rearrangements only. Such tables lose some clones; where checked, under half of the loss comes from unresolved V genes, and the rest has no known cause. This sample comprises around 57,000 clones, approximately 90% of them detected only once. Approximately 1.3% of the sample belongs to the ten largest clones.

Material: peripheral blood, obtained in the second trimester of pregnancy. The rearrangement combines TRBV11-2 with TRBJ2-7, and 8 bases in between align with TRBD2. The sequence derives from a female donor with multiple sclerosis, enrolled in a pregnancy study. The CDR3 protein sequence reads: CASSLTGGPVNEQYF. The sequenced DNA is TGTGCCAGCAGCTTAACGGGGGGGCCTGTCAACGAGCAGTACTTC.